This T cell receptor beta chain was observed in a study of beta chain features in type 1 diabetes. Study in general: Patient and healthy donor groups were alike in age, gender and cell yields. Over all samples combined, around 110 million sorted cells were examined. Study-wide findings and caveats: Shorter TCRB CDR3s, moderately but significantly so, marked every one of the four CD4+ subsets in Type 1 diabetes patients. The similarity of naive, central memory and Treg TCRB repertoires appeared greater among patients than among healthy donors.

The authors sorted CD4+ naive, central memory, regulatory and stem cell-like memory cells via CD45RO/CCR7/CD25/CD127/CD95/CD27. This clone was seen a handful of times. Its cognate antigen is unknown. As every portion of the isolated RNA was reverse transcribed, the sequencing read expressed TCRB transcripts. Some clones are missing from TCRdb's copy, which holds only in-frame ones; the method was immunoSEQ multiplex PCR. The data contain more than 300,000 clones, roughly 9% of them singletons. V gave up 5 bases and J gave up 0 bases, with 12 bases separating them. Germline CDR1 reads SGHVS; CDR2 reads FNYEAQ. This CDR3 region has 15 residues.

This receptor was identified in a man in his thirties or forties with type 1 diabetes. The chain employs TRBV7-6 and TRBJ2-3; D call uncertain. Source material: central memory CD4+ T cells from blood. The chain's CDR3 is CASSRTVASTDTQYF. The CDR3 region has the DNA TGTGCCAGCAGCCGGACCGTAGCTAGCACAGATACGCAGTATTTT.